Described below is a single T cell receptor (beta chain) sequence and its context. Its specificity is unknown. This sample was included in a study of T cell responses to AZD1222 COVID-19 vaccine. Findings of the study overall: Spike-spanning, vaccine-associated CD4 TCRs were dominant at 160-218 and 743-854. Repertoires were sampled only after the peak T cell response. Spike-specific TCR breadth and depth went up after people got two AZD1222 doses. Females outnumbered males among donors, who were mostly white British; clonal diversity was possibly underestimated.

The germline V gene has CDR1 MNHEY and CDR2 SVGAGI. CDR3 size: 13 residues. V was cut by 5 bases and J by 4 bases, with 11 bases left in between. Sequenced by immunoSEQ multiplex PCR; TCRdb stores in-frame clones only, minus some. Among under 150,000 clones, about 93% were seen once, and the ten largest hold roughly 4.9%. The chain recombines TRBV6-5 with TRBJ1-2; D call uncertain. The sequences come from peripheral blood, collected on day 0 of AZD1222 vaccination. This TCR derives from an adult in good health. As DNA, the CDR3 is TGTGCCAGCAGTCCAGACGGTTCCTATGGCTACACCTTC. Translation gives CASSPDGSYGYTF.